This T cell receptor beta chain originates from a study of blood T cell repertoires in COVID-19. Study summary: Some COVID-19 samples were acute and others convalescent; all came from the United States, Italy and Spain.

The authors' processing: Counts of nucleated cells, estimated from reference gene primer amplification, were obtained. Assay used: immunoSEQ multiplex PCR; TCRdb lists only in-frame clones, some missing. That table is the source of V, J and clone size, and D and trimming were worked out from the DNA. The top ten hold approximately 5.3% of the sample, which has 45,000 to 55,000 clones, 83% seen once. V lost 4 bases and J 7 bases, leaving 8 bases between the germline ends. The CDR3 extends over 11 amino acids. The gene calls are TRBV12-3 or TRBV12-4 and TRBJ2-7; D is uncertain. The sequence was collected from a human donor in a cohort sampled during active COVID-19. The specimen was peripheral blood. The CDR3 DNA is TGTGCCAGCAGTTACGGGTCTGAGCAGTACTTC. Its protein product is CASSYGSEQYF.